The rows below give T cell receptor beta chains drawn from one sample of a study of technical replicates of blood from several donors. The data were produced by immunoSEQ multiplex PCR, yet TCRdb's version contains in-frame clones alone and is incomplete. This sample has 65,000 to 90,000 clones; 93% occur once, and the top ten carry roughly 0.26%. What was sequenced was T cells isolated from PBMCs. The receptor source for this set is a human donor in good health. The CDR3 runs from the conserved cysteine through the conserved F or W. D genes are given only for firm matches. Clone size is shown for a subset of rows, as once, few, many or a class of expanded clone.

size | D | J | V | CDR3 | DNA
once | NA | TRBJ1-2 | TRBV7-8 | CASSLYRETGYTF | TGTGCCAGCAGCTTATACAGGGAGACCGGCTACACCTTC
NA | NA | TRBJ2-1 | TRBV6-5 | CASSYSLYNEQFF | TGTGCCAGCAGTTACTCTCTTTACAATGAGCAGTTCTTC
few | NA | TRBJ1-1 | TRBV29-1 | CSVDVFMNTEAFF | TGCAGCGTTGATGTGTTCATGAACACTGAAGCTTTCTTT
NA | TRBD1 | TRBJ2-1 | TRBV5-6 | CASSFEDRVEFF | TGTGCCAGCAGCTTCGAGGACAGGGTGGAGTTCTTC
NA | NA | TRBJ2-2 | TRBV2 | CASSPSTGRRVAGELFF | TGTGCCAGCAGTCCTAGTACAGGGAGACGGGTTGCCGGGGAGCTGTTTTTT
NA | NA | TRBJ1-1 | TRBV11-2 | CASSSNFRGRAGGTEAFF | NA
NA | NA | TRBJ2-2 | TRBV4-1 | CASLPSTGELFF | TGCGCCAGCCTCCCGTCTACCGGGGAGCTGTTTTTT
NA | TRBD2 | TRBJ2-1 | TRBV19 | CASSIGGSGRGSQFF | TGTGCCAGTAGTATAGGGGGCAGCGGGAGGGGATCGCAGTTCTTC
NA | NA | TRBJ1-1 | TRBV5-4 | CASRSFLNTEAFF | TGTGCCAGCAGGTCATTCCTGAACACTGAAGCTTTCTTT
NA | NA | TRBJ2-2 | TRBV5-1 | CASSIDSYTGELFF | TGCGCCAGCAGCATAGACAGCTACACCGGGGAGCTGTTTTTT
NA | NA | TRBJ1-3 | TRBV9 | CASSVGTGGPGNTIYF | TGTGCCAGCAGCGTCGGGACCGGGGGGCCTGGAAACACCATATATTTT
NA | TRBD1 | TRBJ2-2 | TRBV18 | CASSPYGTGSNTGELFF | TGTGCCAGCTCACCGTATGGGACAGGGTCGAACACCGGGGAGCTGTTTTTT
NA | NA | TRBJ2-1 | TRBV19 | CASSISVTNNEQFF | TGTGCCAGTAGTATATCAGTTACTAACAATGAGCAGTTCTTC
few | TRBD1 | TRBJ2-1 | TRBV29-1 | CSVSGQGGEQFF | TGCAGCGTATCGGGACAGGGAGGTGAGCAGTTCTTC
NA | NA | TRBJ2-7 | TRBV28 | CASSLWARGSSYEQYF | TGTGCCAGCAGTTTATGGGCCAGGGGAAGCTCCTACGAGCAGTACTTC
NA | NA | TRBJ2-1 | TRBV28 | CASSLSQGPMVDNEQFF | TGTGCCAGCAGTTTATCCCAGGGGCCAATGGTTGACAATGAGCAGTTCTTC
few | NA | TRBJ1-1 | TRBV6-5 | CASSSGQTTEAFF | TGTGCCAGCAGTTCAGGACAGACCACTGAAGCTTTCTTT
NA | NA | TRBJ1-5 | TRBV25-1 | CASSGKPREPQHF | TGTGCCAGCAGTGGGAAGCCCAGGGAGCCCCAGCATTTT
NA | TRBD1 | TRBJ2-1 | TRBV10-1 | CASSRGFSSYNEQFF | TGCGCCAGCAGCAGGGGGTTCAGCTCCTACAATGAGCAGTTCTTC
NA | TRBD2 | TRBJ2-3 | TRBV6-6 | CASSAGGGGAADTQYF | TGTGCCAGCAGTGCCGGTGGCGGGGGGGCCGCAGATACGCAGTATTTT
NA | NA | TRBJ2-7 | TRBV28 | CASRALRSDEQYF | TGTGCCAGCAGGGCCCTAAGGAGCGACGAGCAGTACTTC
NA | NA | TRBJ1-1 | TRBV5-4 | CASSLSGGNTEAFF | TGTGCCAGCAGCTTATCGGGGGGGAACACTGAAGCTTTCTTT
NA | TRBD1 | TRBJ1-4 | TRBV5-5 | CASSLGRGPNEKLFF | TGTGCCAGCAGCTTGGGTAGGGGGCCTAATGAAAAACTGTTTTTT
NA | TRBD2 | TRBJ2-7 | TRBV7-9 | CASSRGTSGSHYEQYF | TGTGCCAGCAGCAGAGGGACTAGCGGGAGTCACTACGAGCAGTACTTC
once | NA | TRBJ1-2 | TRBV6-4 | CASSDSGIGVYGYTF | TGTGCCAGCAGTGACTCAGGAATAGGGGTCTATGGCTACACCTTC
NA | NA | TRBJ1-3 | TRBV5-1 | CASSGPGAGNTIYF | TGCGCCAGCAGCGGACCAGGGGCTGGAAACACCATATATTTT
few | NA | TRBJ1-1 | TRBV29-1 | CSAVWGMNTEAFF | TGCAGCGCAGTCTGGGGCATGAACACTGAAGCTTTCTTT
NA | NA | TRBJ2-2 | TRBV27 | CASSPHRVSGTGELFF | TGTGCCAGCAGTCCCCACAGGGTGTCGGGCACCGGGGAGCTGTTTTTT
NA | NA | TRBJ1-5 | TRBV5-1 | CASSLGTGQPQHF | TGCGCCAGCAGTCTAGGGACTGGGCAGCCCCAGCATTTT
NA | NA | TRBJ2-7 | TRBV5-1 | CASSTVAGSYEQYF | TGCGCCAGCAGCACCGTGGCGGGCTCCTACGAGCAGTACTTC
NA | TRBD2 | TRBJ2-1 | TRBV2 | CASRSTSGYNEQFF | TGTGCCAGCAGATCTACTAGCGGTTACAATGAGCAGTTCTTC
NA | NA | TRBJ1-5 | TRBV10-3 | CAISAQGQPQHF | TGTGCCATCAGCGCCCAGGGTCAGCCCCAGCATTTT
NA | NA | TRBJ2-5 | TRBV7-9 | CASSLVPSGETQYF | TGTGCCAGCAGCTTAGTCCCGTCGGGAGAGACCCAGTACTTC
few | TRBD1 | TRBJ1-6 | TRBV12-5 | CASGSEYRGSPLHF | TGTGCTAGTGGTTCCGAGTACAGGGGTTCACCCCTCCACTTT
NA | NA | TRBJ1-2 | TRBV6-5 | CASSPVWRGNYGYTF | TGTGCCAGCAGTCCGGTATGGAGGGGAAACTATGGCTACACCTTC
NA | NA | TRBJ1-5 | TRBV15 | CATSRGAGSNQPQHF | TGTGCCACCAGCAGAGGAGCAGGGAGCAATCAGCCCCAGCATTTT
NA | TRBD2 | TRBJ2-7 | TRBV27 | CASSLSGRLTSGDTYEQYF | TGTGCCAGCAGTTTATCCGGACGGTTGACTAGCGGCGACACCTACGAGCAGTACTTC
NA | NA | TRBJ1-5 | TRBV5-4 | CASSLAGKGRLSNQPQHF | TGTGCCAGCAGCTTGGCGGGGAAAGGACGGCTTAGCAATCAGCCCCAGCATTTT
NA | TRBD1 | TRBJ1-5 | TRBV6-6 | CASSYGRGAGISPQHF | TGTGCCAGCAGTTACGGCAGGGGGGCAGGAATCAGCCCCCAGCATTTT
NA | NA | TRBJ1-3 | TRBV7-8 | CASSLRGLSSGNTIYF | TGTGCCAGCAGCTTGAGAGGGTTGAGCTCTGGAAACACCATATATTTT
NA | TRBD2 | TRBJ2-1 | TRBV11-2 | CASSLIWGTSPSPMYEQFF | TGTGCCAGCAGCTTGATTTGGGGGACTAGCCCTAGCCCCATGTATGAGCAGTTCTTC
NA | NA | TRBJ2-1 | TRBV6-1 | CASSTNFVSYNEQFF | TGTGCCAGCAGTACCAACTTCGTCTCCTACAATGAGCAGTTCTTC
NA | TRBD1 | TRBJ2-7 | TRBV4-1 | CASSQNLPGQFYYEQYF | TGCGCCAGCAGCCAAAACCTCCCGGGACAGTTTTACTACGAGCAGTACTTC
NA | NA | TRBJ2-7 | TRBV28 | CASSDLGGGGPKPYEQYF | TGTGCCAGCAGTGACCTGGGGGGGGGCGGGCCAAAACCCTACGAGCAGTACTTC
NA | TRBD1 | TRBJ2-1 | TRBV9 | CASSVTGTGGVNEQFF | TGTGCCAGCAGCGTAACCGGGACAGGTGGAGTGAATGAGCAGTTCTTC
few | NA | TRBJ1-5 | TRBV27 | CASSLSAGGWDQPQHF | TGTGCCAGCAGTTTATCGGCGGGGGGCTGGGATCAGCCCCAGCATTTT
NA | TRBD2 | TRBJ2-7 | TRBV2 | CASTRGGSYEQYF | TGTGCCAGCACGCGGGGGGGCTCCTACGAGCAGTACTTC
NA | NA | TRBJ2-4 | TRBV11-2 | CASSPGIAKNIQYF | TGTGCCAGCAGCCCAGGGATAGCCAAAAACATTCAGTACTTC